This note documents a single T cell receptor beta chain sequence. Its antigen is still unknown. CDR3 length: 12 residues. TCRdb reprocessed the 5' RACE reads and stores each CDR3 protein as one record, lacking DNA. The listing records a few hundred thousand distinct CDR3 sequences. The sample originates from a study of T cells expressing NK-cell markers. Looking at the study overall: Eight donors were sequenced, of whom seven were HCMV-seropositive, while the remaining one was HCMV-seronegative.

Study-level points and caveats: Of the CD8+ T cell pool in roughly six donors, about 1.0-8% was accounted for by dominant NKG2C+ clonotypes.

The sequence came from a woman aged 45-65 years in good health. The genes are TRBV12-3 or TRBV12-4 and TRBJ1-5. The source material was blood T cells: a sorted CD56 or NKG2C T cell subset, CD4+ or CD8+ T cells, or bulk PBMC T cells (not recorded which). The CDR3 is CASRPENQPQHF.